This T cell receptor beta chain was documented in a study of shared clonotypes between healthy human individuals. This clone was picked up one time. Trimming cost V 2 bases and J 0 bases, with 10 bases left between them. CDR3 length equals 15 residues. Germline-derived CDR1 and CDR2 are LGHNA and YSLEER. The run depth of the assay was deep. The repertoire was sequenced with immunoSEQ multiplex PCR; TCRdb's copy has only in-frame clones and lacks some. The table shows roughly 450,000 clones, with around 74% occurring only once. The clonotype comes from a woman between 40 and 50 years old in good health. Some clones in this sample may be carry-over from other donors' samples. Sequenced input: PBMCs. The chain employs TRBV4-3 and TRBJ2-5; weak D call: TRBD2 (5 bases). CDR3 DNA: TGCGCCAGCAGCCAACTACTAGGAGACCAAGAGACCCAGTACTTC. Its translation: CASSQLLGDQETQYF.